The present entry profiles one T cell receptor (beta chain) with its context. This clone was seen just once. It lacks a known antigen. Per-nucleotide qualities are absent, and no much larger clonotype sits a single base away. This sample was included in a study of blood T cell repertoires in COVID-19 (dated by TCRdb to the early 2020s). About the investigation overall: Samples from collaborators originated in the United States, Italy and Spain and spanned both the acute and convalescent phases of COVID-19. The material from the prospective study consisted of cDNA or gDNA derived from T cells, B-cell-depleted T cells, or PBMCs. Subjects who had been exposed to COVID-19, were actively infected with it, or had recovered from it provided the deeply sampled blood TCRbeta repertoires that made up the dataset. The repertoires were released in a freely available public database meant as a resource for research on the immune response to SARS-CoV-2. Samples were obtained from the ongoing ImmuneRACE study (first 160 participants) and from approximately 1,200 subjects provided by 6 global collaborators. The sample metadata nearly always contained a de-identified subject ID, COVID-19 status, age in years and sex. Where HLA class I and class II types were available, the types were taken from metadata supplied by the sample provider, not from assay-based typing.

Reading from cysteine to phenylalanine, the CDR3 counts 17 amino acids. Of all the DNA, just the CDR3 is kept, 51 bases in frame from base 1. CDR1 and CDR2, per the germline V gene (reference sequence), are MNHEY and SMNVEV. The junction shows trimming of 3 bases on V and 6 bases on J, and the gene matches do not reach 12 bases of it. TCRbeta CDR3 regions were amplified from genomic DNA using the immunoSEQ Assay, a bias-controlled multiplex PCR. The original pipeline was this. The number of nucleated cells in each sample was estimated from the amplification of reference gene primers within the assay. To quantify the absolute abundance of each unique TCRbeta CDR3 rearrangement, sequence reads were collapsed and filtered. For each sample, productive Simpson clonality was calculated by taking the square root of Simpson's diversity index across productive rearrangements. This immuneACCESS table, as held by TCRdb, lists in-frame sequences with V and J called but not all clones. Of the missing ones, under half trace to an unresolved V gene in checked studies; the others have no known cause. The DNA gave D and trimming, while V, J and clone size come from that table. This sample is represented by roughly 100,000 clones; 87% of them were singletons. Of the sample, just over 3% falls within the top ten clones.

The full study reports these points: The amount of clinical and demographic metadata varied by source and participant and was provided uncurated.

Each collaborating institution followed its own protocols to collect whole blood in K2EDTA tubes. For TCRbeta analysis, collaborators shipped samples as frozen whole blood, isolated PBMCs, or DNA extracted from either of those sample types. Recombination linked TRBV27 to TRBJ2-1; 9 bases in between match TRBD2. The clonotype originates from a man over 45 in a cohort sampled during active COVID-19. Specimen: peripheral blood. The CDR3 protein is CASSFRSSAGGPNEQFF. The DNA sequence follows: TGTGCCAGCAGTTTTCGGTCGTCGGCGGGGGGGCCCAATGAGCAGTTCTTC.